The text below deals with one T cell receptor beta chain. Its antigen is still unknown. The data were taken from a study of response to subunit inactivated influenza vaccine. In TCRdb, the RT-PCR reads were re-called with MiXCR into one record per CDR3 protein. Among just over 300,000 distinct CDR3 sequences listed, about 20% were seen once. Trimming removed 6 bases at V and 3 bases at J, with 12 bases between. The CDR3 loop spans 12 amino acids. CDR1 is DFQATT, CDR2 SNEGSKA, per germline (reference sequence). General observations from the study: That few new T cells are recruited by each seasonal influenza vaccination was the authors' suggestion.

The sequence was obtained from a man aged 45 to 70 who received an inactivated influenza vaccine. J is TRBJ2-7 and V is TRBV20-1, with D perhaps matching TRBD2 (6 bases). Specimen: PBMCs from blood, collected roughly 20 months after vaccination. CDR3 coding DNA: TGCAGTGCCGGGACTCTGTACTACGAGCAGTACTTC. Protein: CSAGTLYYEQYF.